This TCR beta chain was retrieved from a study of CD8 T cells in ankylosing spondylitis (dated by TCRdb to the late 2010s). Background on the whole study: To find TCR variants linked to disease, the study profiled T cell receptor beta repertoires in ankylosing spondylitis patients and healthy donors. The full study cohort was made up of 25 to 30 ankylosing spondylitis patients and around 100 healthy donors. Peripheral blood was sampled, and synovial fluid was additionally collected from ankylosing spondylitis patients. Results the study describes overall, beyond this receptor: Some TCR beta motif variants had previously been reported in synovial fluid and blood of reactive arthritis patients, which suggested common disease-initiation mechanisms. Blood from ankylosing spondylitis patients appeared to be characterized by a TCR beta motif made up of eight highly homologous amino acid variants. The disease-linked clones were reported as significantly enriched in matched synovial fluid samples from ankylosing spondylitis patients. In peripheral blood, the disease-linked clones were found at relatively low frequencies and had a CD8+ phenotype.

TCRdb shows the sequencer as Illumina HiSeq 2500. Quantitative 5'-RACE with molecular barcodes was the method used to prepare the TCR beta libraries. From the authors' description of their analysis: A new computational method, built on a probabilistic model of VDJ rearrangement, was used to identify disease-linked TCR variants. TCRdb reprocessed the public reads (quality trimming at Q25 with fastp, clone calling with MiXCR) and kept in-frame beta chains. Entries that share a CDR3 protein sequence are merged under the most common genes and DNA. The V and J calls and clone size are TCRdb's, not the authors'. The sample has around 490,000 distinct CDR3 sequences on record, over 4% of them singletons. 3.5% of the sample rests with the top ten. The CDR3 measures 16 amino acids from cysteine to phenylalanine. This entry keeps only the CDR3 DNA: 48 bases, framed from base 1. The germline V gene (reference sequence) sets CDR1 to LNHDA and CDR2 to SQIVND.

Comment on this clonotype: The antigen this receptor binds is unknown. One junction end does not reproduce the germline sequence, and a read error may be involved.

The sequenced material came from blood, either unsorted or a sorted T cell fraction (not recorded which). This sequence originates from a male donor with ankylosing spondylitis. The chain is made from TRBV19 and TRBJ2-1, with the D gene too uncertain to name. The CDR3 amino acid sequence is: CASSLDWRDPYNEQFF. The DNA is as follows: TGTGCCAGTAGTTTAGACTGGCGCGACCCCTACAATGAGCAGTTCTTC.